This TCR beta chain was observed in a study of T-cell memory formation after mild COVID-19. General study points: Clones contracting day 15 to 85 were balanced CD4/CD8; later expanders leaned CD4+. Among CD4+ contracting clones, most were CM and EM, and CD8+ ones EMRA.

This clonotype has at least ten counts. What it binds is not known. Amplification by 5'RACE using constant-segment primers produced TCR alpha and TCR beta cDNA libraries that carried sample barcodes and UMIs. TCRdb reprocessed the 5' RACE reads via MiXCR and lists one record per CDR3 protein. The repertoire holds fewer than 40,000 distinct CDR3 sequences, with about an eighth as singletons. The ends were cut back, 2 bases at V and 0 bases at J, with 19 bases in the middle. The CDR3 spans 18 residues. The chain is built from TRBV12-3 or TRBV12-4 and TRBJ1-1; D not resolved. The sequence derives from a man aged 18 to 29 who had mild COVID-19 (a few samples of this study predate the infection). Cell type and time point are not known. What was sequenced was PBMCs or a T cell subset sorted from them (not recorded which). The chain's CDR3 is CASSLPPTGLIVNTEAFF. In DNA form, the CDR3 reads TGTGCCAGCAGTTTACCCCCGACGGGCCTCATCGTGAACACTGAAGCTTTCTTT.